This T cell receptor (beta chain) was captured in a study of metastatic and nonmetastatic thyroid tumors. Whole-study context: Samples came from malignant and benign thyroid patients, and repertoires were compared across blood and tumor or nodule tissue.

In the original processing: The study's classifier, a distant-metastasis tool for papillary thyroid cancer, was built using CDR3 differences across clinicopathological groups. Using MiXCR, TCRdb re-called clones from the PCR reads. In this record, the V and J calls reflect TCRdb's handling and not the investigators' own analysis. In the table there are 40,000 to 55,000 clones, about 15% of which are singletons. Study outcomes and limitations: For both blood and tumor, malignant thyroid tumors reportedly showed significantly higher TCR beta diversity than benign nodules did.

Relative to its sample, this clone is medium-sized. Antigen: not known. Germline V CDR1 and CDR2: MNHEY, SVGAGI. This CDR3 comprises 11 residues. Deletions cut 2 bases from V and 8 bases from J, with 5 bases between. Each patient went into thyroid surgery without having received any treatment. The J gene is TRBJ2-3, the V gene TRBV6-5; TRBD2 is a possible D gene (5 bases). The clonotype was recovered from a female donor with papillary thyroid cancer or a benign thyroid nodule (not recorded which). Some clones in this sample may be carry-over from other donors' samples. The sample consisted of blood. The CDR3: CASSYRGTQYF. CDR3 coding DNA: TGTGCCAGCAGTTACCGGGGTACGCAGTATTTT.